This T cell receptor (beta chain) was captured by sequencing in a study of T-cell memory formation after mild COVID-19. On the study more broadly: Each donor largely had its own TCR clusters.

V was pared by 2 bases and J by 1 base, with 6 bases between. Germline CDR1 SGHRS, CDR2 YFSETQ. The CDR3 runs 13 residues. TCRdb reprocessed the 5' RACE reads via MiXCR and lists one record per CDR3 protein. The data hold about 49,000 distinct CDR3 sequences, with 7.3% observed a single time. The rearrangement links TRBV5-1 to TRBJ2-5; possibly TRBD1 for D (5 bases). The clonotype originates from a man aged 18 to 30 who had mild COVID-19 (a few samples of this study predate the infection). Cell type and time point are not known. Sample: PBMCs or a T cell subset sorted from them (not recorded which). CDR3 in amino acids: CASSLQVQETQYF. The CDR3 bases are TGCGCCAGCAGCTTACAGGTCCAAGAGACCCAGTACTTC.